The source of this T cell receptor (beta chain) is a study of blood T cell repertoires in COVID-19. Background on the study: The cDNA or gDNA used as material had been derived from T cells, B-cell-depleted T cells, or PBMCs.

CDR1 and CDR2 (germline): SQVTM, ANQGSEA. The CDR3 runs 12 residues. J gave up 8 bases and V 8 bases, and 10 bases lay outside the gene matches. The Seattle patients joined while their infection was active and were tracked longitudinally afterward. Using immunoSEQ multiplex PCR, the repertoire was profiled, and TCRdb retains in-frame clones only, with some absent. Of a few hundred thousand clones in the sample, about 87% were seen once. The clonotype originates from a woman aged 50 to 65 with COVID-19, enrolled during active disease. The gene calls are TRBV29-1 and TRBJ1-1; 8 nucleotides align to TRBD1. The sample was peripheral blood. The chain's CDR3 is CSSLVGDREAFF. CDR3 DNA: TGCAGCTCTCTCGTTGGGGACAGGGAAGCTTTCTTT.